Listed below are T cell receptor beta chains from one sample, sequenced in a study of cytomegalovirus exposure and HLA in healthy donors. Method: immunoSEQ multiplex PCR; TCRdb's copy keeps in-frame clones and lacks some. The data contain 100,000 to 120,000 clones, over 75% of them singletons. The material sequenced was PBMCs. The receptors here all came from a woman in her twenties or thirties in good health and CMV-seropositive. Each CDR3 is given with its conserved first and last residue. A D gene is named only where the DNA matches it firmly. A clone size is listed for some rows: how often the clone was seen (once, few, many), or a class if it is expanded.

j_call | clone_size | v_call | d_call | cdr3_nt | cdr3_aa
TRBJ1-2 | . | TRBV13 | . | TGTGCCAGCAGCCCCCCGGGAGAGGGTCTTGGCTATGGCTACACCTTC | CASSPPGEGLGYGYTF
TRBJ2-4 | . | TRBV4-3 | TRBD1 | TGCGCCAGCAGCGCCACCGCGGACAGGGGTAATACAAACATTCAGTACTTC | CASSATADRGNTNIQYF
TRBJ2-1 | once | TRBV5-1 | TRBD1 | TGCGCCAGCAGCCGAAGGGACAGGACTTACTACAATGAGCAGTTCTTC | CASSRRDRTYYNEQFF
TRBJ2-7 | . | TRBV11-2 | TRBD2 | TGTGCCAGCAGTCTTGGGCGGGTGAACCCAATCGCGGGAGATCACGAGCAGTACTTC | CASSLGRVNPIAGDHEQYF
TRBJ1-5 | . | TRBV5-6 | . | TGTGCCAGCAGCTTGGGTCGGACAGATCAGCCCCAGCATTTT | CASSLGRTDQPQHF
TRBJ2-7 | few | TRBV4-2 | TRBD2 | TGTGCCAGCAGCCAAGATAGCCGGGAGGGCTACGAGCAGTACTTC | CASSQDSREGYEQYF
TRBJ2-5 | . | TRBV4-1 | . | TGCGCCAGCAGCCTCGGAACTACAGGGATGGAGACCCAGTACTTC | CASSLGTTGMETQYF
TRBJ2-7 | . | TRBV5-1 | . | TGCGCCAGCAGCCGGGACTCCTTCTACGAGCAGTACTTC | CASSRDSFYEQYF
TRBJ2-1 | . | TRBV10-3 | TRBD2 | TGTGCCATCAGTGAGTCAACTAGCGGAGAGCAGTTCTTC | CAISESTSGEQFF
TRBJ1-5 | . | TRBV29-1 | TRBD1 | TGCAGCGTGCGGGACAGGGGCAACAATCAGCCCCAGCATTTT | CSVRDRGNNQPQHF
TRBJ2-3 | . | TRBV29-1 | . | TGCAGCGTTGAAGAGGTAGTAGCAGATACGCAGTATTTT | CSVEEVVADTQYF
TRBJ2-1 | . | TRBV12-5 | TRBD2 | TGTGCTAGTGGTTTGGGTGGACTAGCGGGAGGATATTCTCAACTCGGTTACAATGAGCAGTTCTTC | CASGLGGLAGGYSQLGYNEQFF
TRBJ2-3 | . | TRBV29-1 | TRBD1 | TGCAGCGTTGCTGGGGGGACAGGGGAGACAGATACGCAGTATTTT | CSVAGGTGETDTQYF
TRBJ1-5 | . | TRBV19 | . | TGTGCCAGTAGTATTCGTCCGGGGGGCCTATCGTCTCAGGGCAATCAGCCCCAGCATTTT | CASSIRPGGLSSQGNQPQHF